This TCR beta chain derives from a study of cytomegalovirus exposure and HLA in healthy donors. V was clipped by 10 bases and J by 15 bases; unmatched bases: 12. The germline V gene has CDR1 ENHRY and CDR2 SYGVKD. The CDR3 runs 12 residues. The PCR used 60 Vbeta and 13 Jbeta primers. Sequenced by immunoSEQ multiplex PCR; TCRdb stores in-frame clones only, minus some. The sample lists roughly 100,000 clones, more than 65% occurring once. The J gene is TRBJ2-1, the V gene TRBV10-3, with 10 bases identical to TRBD1. Sequencing input: PBMCs. This TCR was recovered from a young man in good health and CMV-seronegative. In nucleotides, the CDR3 is TGTGCCACCCGCATAGGACAGGGGGTTGCGTTCTTC. Amino acids: CATRIGQGVAFF.